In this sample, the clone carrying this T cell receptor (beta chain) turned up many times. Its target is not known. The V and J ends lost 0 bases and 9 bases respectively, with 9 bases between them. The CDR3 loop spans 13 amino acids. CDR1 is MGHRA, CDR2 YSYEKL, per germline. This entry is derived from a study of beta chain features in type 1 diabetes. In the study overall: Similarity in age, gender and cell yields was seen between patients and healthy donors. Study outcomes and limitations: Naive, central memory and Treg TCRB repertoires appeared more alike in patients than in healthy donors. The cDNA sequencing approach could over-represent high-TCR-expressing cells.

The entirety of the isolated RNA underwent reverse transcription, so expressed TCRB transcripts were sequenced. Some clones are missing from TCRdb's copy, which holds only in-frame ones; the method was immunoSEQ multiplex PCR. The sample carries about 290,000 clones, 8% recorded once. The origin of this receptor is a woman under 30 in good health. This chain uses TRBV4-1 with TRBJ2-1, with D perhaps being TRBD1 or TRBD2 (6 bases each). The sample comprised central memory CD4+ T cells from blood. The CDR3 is CASSQEGGREQFF. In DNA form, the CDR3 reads TGCGCCAGCAGCCAAGAGGGGGGCCGTGAGCAGTTCTTC.